This passage covers 15 T cell receptor beta chains from one sample sequenced in a study of cytomegalovirus exposure and HLA in healthy donors. 13 Jbeta primers and 60 Vbeta primers were used for the PCR. The assay was immunoSEQ multiplex PCR, and TCRdb's table has in-frame clones only and misses some. The specimen's table records approximately 50,000 clones. The sequencing sample was made of PBMCs. The receptors were sampled from a female donor in good health and CMV-seronegative.

This chain joins TRBV6-5 and TRBJ1-2, with D uncertain. The germline gives CDR1 MNHEY, CDR2 SVGAGI. The CDR3 has 9 residues. Trimming stripped 11 bases from V and 8 bases from J, with 9 bases between. The CDR3 coding sequence is TGTGCCTTCCCGGGGGGCTACACCTTC. Translating it yields CAFPGGYTF.

The chain is built from TRBV30 and TRBJ2-3, with TRBD2 identical over 7 bases. The CDR3 runs to 14 residues. After removal of 3 bases from V and 7 bases from J, the junction contained 10 bases not matched to a gene. The germline CDR1 and CDR2 sequences are GTSNPN and SVGIG (reference sequence). CDR3 protein: CAWSGTISQNTQYF. The CDR3 DNA reads as TGTGCCTGGAGCGGGACTATATCACAGAATACGCAGTATTTT.

This CDR3 is CASSSPGTPPYEQYF. Here the CDR3 DNA reads TGTGCCAGCAGCTCTCCCGGGACTCCACCCTACGAGCAGTACTTC. V usage is TRBV7-2 and J usage is TRBJ2-7, with D perhaps matching TRBD2 (6 bases). Trimming stripped 4 bases from V and 2 bases from J, with 15 bases between. CDR3 length: 15 residues. Germline CDR1 SGHTA, CDR2 FQGNSA.

CDR3 sequence: CASSLFGLAINEQYF. The CDR3 DNA is TGTGCCAGCAGTTTGTTCGGCCTAGCGATCAACGAGCAGTACTTC. The chain joins TRBV27 to TRBJ2-7, with D possibly TRBD2 on 6 matching bases. The CDR3 spans 15 residues. With 3 bases removed from V and 5 bases from J, the gap between germline ends came to 17 bases. The germline V gene has CDR1 MNHEY and CDR2 SMNVEV (reference sequence).

The chain joins TRBV5-1 to TRBJ1-1, with a weak D call TRBD1 (5 bases). Looked up from germline, CDR1 is SGHRS and CDR2 is YFSETQ. The CDR3 is 16 amino acids. V dropped 5 bases and J dropped 4 bases, with 21 bases sitting between them. CDR3: CASSSLTAGTSTEAFF. DNA of the CDR3: TGCGCCAGCAGTTCACTAACGGCGGGGACTAGCACTGAAGCTTTCTTT.

This chain uses TRBV7-3 with TRBJ2-7, with D perhaps matching TRBD1 (6 bases). Germline CDR1 is SGHTA and CDR2 is FQGTGA. Trimming shortened V by 1 base and J by 2 bases, and 12 bases separated the two germline ends. This CDR3 has 15 amino acids. DNA of the CDR3: TGTGCCAGCAGCTTAAGAGGGGGATCCGCCTACGAGCAGTACTTC. Its translation is CASSLRGGSAYEQYF.

The genes are TRBV6-1 and TRBJ1-1; 7 nucleotides line up with TRBD1. V dropped 4 bases and J dropped 12; count of bases not matched to a gene: 11. The CDR3 is made up of 13 amino acids. Per germline, CDR1 MNHNS and CDR2 SASEGT. CDR3 bases: TGTGCCAGCAGTGCTATCTTGGGACAGACGACTTTCTTT. As protein: CASSAILGQTTFF.

The chain carries TRBV5-1 and TRBJ2-3, with a weak D call TRBD2 (6 bases). V gave up 3 bases and J gave up 3 bases, with 11 bases separating them. Germline loops: CDR1 SGHRS, CDR2 YFSETQ. CDR3 length: 14 residues. CDR3 region: CASSWGDPTDTQYF. The CDR3 DNA is TGCGCCAGCAGCTGGGGGGACCCGACAGATACGCAGTATTTT.

The rearrangement links TRBV5-6 to TRBJ1-3; D is ambiguous. CDR1 is SGHDT and CDR2 is YYEEEE in the germline V gene. Trimming removed 5 bases at V and 4 bases at J, with 25 bases between. The CDR3 has 18 residues. In DNA form, the CDR3 reads TGTGCCAGCAGTTCGTCCGGAGGGCGAGGGTTCGTCGGAAACACCATATATTTT. Protein sequence: CASSSSGGRGFVGNTIYF.

The gene calls are TRBV6-4 and TRBJ2-5, with D possibly matching TRBD2 (7 bases). CDR3 size: 15 residues. Germline CDR1 and CDR2: MRHNA and SNTAGT. V was pared by 5 bases and J by 5 bases, with 18 bases between. CDR3 protein: CASSPIGGARETQYF. The DNA for the CDR3 is TGTGCCAGCAGTCCAATTGGGGGGGCCCGGGAGACCCAGTACTTC.

CDR3 nucleotide sequence: TGTGCCAGCAGTGAATTAGACAGGGTTGGATACGAGCAGTACTTC. It is translated as CASSELDRVGYEQYF. This chain connects TRBV6-1 to TRBJ2-7, with 7 positions matching TRBD1. V lost 2 bases, J lost 4 bases, and 8 bases stayed unmatched. Germline CDR1 and CDR2: MNHNS and SASEGT. The CDR3 sequence is 15 residues long.

This chain joins TRBV6-1 and TRBJ1-2; D uncertain. V was trimmed by 6 bases and J by 7 bases, leaving 15 bases between them. The CDR3 is made up of 13 amino acids. Germline CDR1 and CDR2: MNHNS and SASEGT. The chain's CDR3 is CASRGGVIGGYTF. CDR3 DNA: TGTGCCAGCAGGGGCGGGGTAATTGGTGGCTACACCTTC.

A note on this clone: This specimen includes other DNA sequences encoding the same CDR3. The chain employs TRBV9 and TRBJ2-2; 7 nucleotides agree with TRBD1. The CDR3 runs 16 residues. V dropped 4 bases and J dropped 0; count of bases not matched to a gene: 6. CDR1 and CDR2 (germline): SGDLS, YYNGEE. The DNA of the CDR3 is TGTGCCAGCAGCACCCGACAGGGCCCGAACACCGGGGAGCTGTTTTTT. Residues: CASSTRQGPNTGELFF.

CDR3 sequence (DNA): TGTGCCAGCAGTGATCCGGGACAGATTAATGAAAAACTGTTTTTT. Amino acids: CASSDPGQINEKLFF. The chain recombines TRBV6-1 with TRBJ1-4; 7 nucleotides match TRBD1. Germline V lookup: CDR1 MNHNS, CDR2 SASEGT. The CDR3 contains 15 residues. The V and J ends lost 3 bases and 4 bases, in that order; junction bases with no gene match: 5.

The V call is TRBV6-1, the J call TRBJ2-7; maybe TRBD2 (6 bases). Trimming stripped 6 bases from V and 0 bases from J, with 12 bases between. The CDR3 covers 14 residues. Germline values: CDR1 MNHNS, CDR2 SASEGT. CDR3 nucleotide sequence: TGTGCCAGCAGAGGGACTTTAGACTCCTACGAGCAGTACTTC. It codes for CASRGTLDSYEQYF.